The text below deals with one TCR beta chain. The antigen remains unidentified. The germline CDR1 and CDR2 sequences are MNHEY and SVGAGI. V was cut by 6 bases and J by 9 bases, with 15 bases left in between. CDR3 length equals 13 residues. This entry comes from a study of blood T cells in healthy people across ages. The use of a sample-barcoded 5' primer and a J-beta primer mix characterized a second PCR of about 7 to 12 cycles. A template-switch adaptor containing 12 random nucleotides labeled each cDNA molecule. A single record per CDR3 protein comes from TCRdb applying MiXCR to the 5' RACE reads. The sample holds a few hundred thousand distinct CDR3 sequences, about 29% seen once. Study outcomes and limitations: Donor CMV status was unknown, possibly confounding expanded clonotype changes.

The same data also went into a second study, on T cells of mothers and their children. As that report states: More than 5 children and their three healthy Caucasian mothers were the donors. The search for persistent microchimeric T cell clones detected none.

This TCR came from a boy aged 2 to 9 in good health. The sequencing sample was made of blood. The genes are TRBV6-5 and TRBJ2-1, with a possible D match to TRBD1 (5 bases). Here the CDR3 DNA reads TGTGCCAGCAGGGTGGGGCTTGTGACTGAGCAGTTCTTC. This codes for CASRVGLVTEQFF.